This T cell receptor beta chain emerged from a study of T cells expressing NK-cell markers. As for the study in general: Sequencing of TCR beta repertoires drew on sorted CD3+CD56+NKG2C+, CD3+CD56+NKG2C- and CD3+CD56-NKG2C+ T cells. Most of the eight sequenced donors tested HCMV-seropositive; one tested seronegative.

The CDR3 extends over 14 amino acids. Looked up from germline, CDR1 is KGHSH and CDR2 is LQKENI. No DNA is given; TCRdb re-called the 5' RACE reads and lists each CDR3 protein once. The sample includes approximately 460,000 distinct CDR3 sequences. Findings of the study overall: The dominant NKG2C+ clonotypes represented about 1.0-7.5% of CD8+ T cells in six or seven donors. The CD3+CD56-NKG2C+ fraction of a handful of donors was also led by these clonotypes.

Comment on this clonotype: Its specificity is not known.

Sequenced input: blood T cells: a sorted CD56 or NKG2C T cell subset, CD4+ or CD8+ T cells, or bulk PBMC T cells (not recorded which). This TCR came from a woman between 18 and 70 years old in good health. This chain uses TRBV18 with TRBJ2-5. The CDR3 spells CASSPRVGQETQYF.